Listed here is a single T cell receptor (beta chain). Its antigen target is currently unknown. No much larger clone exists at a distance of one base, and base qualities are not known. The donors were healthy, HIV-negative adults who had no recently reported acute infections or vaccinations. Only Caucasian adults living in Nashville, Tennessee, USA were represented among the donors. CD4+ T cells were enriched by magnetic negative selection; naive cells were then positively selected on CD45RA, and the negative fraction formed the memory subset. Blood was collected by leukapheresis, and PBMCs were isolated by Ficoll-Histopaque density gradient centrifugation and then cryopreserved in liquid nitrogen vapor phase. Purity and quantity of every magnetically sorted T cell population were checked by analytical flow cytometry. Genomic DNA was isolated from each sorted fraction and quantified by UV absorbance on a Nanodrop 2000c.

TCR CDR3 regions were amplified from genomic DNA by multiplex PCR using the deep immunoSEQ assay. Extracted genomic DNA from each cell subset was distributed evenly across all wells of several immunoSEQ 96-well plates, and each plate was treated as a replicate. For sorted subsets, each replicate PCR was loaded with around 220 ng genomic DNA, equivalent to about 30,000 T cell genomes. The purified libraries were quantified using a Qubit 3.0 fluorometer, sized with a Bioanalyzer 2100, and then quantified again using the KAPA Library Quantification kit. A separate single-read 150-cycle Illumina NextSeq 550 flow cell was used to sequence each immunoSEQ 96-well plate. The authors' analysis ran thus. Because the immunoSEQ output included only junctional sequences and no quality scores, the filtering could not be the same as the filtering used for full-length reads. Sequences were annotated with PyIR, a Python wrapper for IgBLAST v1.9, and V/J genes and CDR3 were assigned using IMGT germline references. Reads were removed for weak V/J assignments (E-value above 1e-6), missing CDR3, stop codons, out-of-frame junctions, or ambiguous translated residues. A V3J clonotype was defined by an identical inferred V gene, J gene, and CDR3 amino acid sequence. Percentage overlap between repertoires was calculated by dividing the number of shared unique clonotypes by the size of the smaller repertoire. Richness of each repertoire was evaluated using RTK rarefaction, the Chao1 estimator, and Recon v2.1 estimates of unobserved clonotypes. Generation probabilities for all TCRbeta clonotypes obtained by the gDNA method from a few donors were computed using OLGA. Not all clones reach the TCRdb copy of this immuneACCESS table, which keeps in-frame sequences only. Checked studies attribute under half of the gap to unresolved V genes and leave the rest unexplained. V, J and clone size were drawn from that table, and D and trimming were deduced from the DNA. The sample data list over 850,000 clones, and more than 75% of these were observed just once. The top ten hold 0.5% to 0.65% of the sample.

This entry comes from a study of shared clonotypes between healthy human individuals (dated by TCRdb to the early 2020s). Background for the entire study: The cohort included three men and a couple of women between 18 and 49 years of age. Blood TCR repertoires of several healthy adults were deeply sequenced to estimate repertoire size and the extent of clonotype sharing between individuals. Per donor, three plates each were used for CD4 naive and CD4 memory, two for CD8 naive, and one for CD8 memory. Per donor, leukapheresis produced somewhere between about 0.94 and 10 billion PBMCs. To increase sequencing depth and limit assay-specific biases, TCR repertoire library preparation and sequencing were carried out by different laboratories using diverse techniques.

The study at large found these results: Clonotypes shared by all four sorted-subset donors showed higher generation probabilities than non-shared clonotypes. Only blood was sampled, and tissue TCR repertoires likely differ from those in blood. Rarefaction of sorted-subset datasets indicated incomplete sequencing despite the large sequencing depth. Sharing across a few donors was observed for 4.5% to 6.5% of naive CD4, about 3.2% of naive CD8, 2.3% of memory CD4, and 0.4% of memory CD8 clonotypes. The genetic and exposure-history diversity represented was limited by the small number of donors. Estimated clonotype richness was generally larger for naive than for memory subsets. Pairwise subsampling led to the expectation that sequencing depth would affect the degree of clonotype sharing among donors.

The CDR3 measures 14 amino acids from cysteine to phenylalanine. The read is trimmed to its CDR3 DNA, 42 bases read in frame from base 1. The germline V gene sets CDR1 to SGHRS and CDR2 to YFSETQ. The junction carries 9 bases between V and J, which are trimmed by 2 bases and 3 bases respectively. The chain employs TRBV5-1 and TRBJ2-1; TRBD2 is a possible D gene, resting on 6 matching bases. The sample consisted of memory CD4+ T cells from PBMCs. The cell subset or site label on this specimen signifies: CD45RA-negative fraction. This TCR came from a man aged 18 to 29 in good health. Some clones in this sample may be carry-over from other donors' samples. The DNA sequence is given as TGCGCCAGCAGCTTCCTAGCGAGCTACAATGAGCAGTTCTTC. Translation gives CASSFLASYNEQFF.